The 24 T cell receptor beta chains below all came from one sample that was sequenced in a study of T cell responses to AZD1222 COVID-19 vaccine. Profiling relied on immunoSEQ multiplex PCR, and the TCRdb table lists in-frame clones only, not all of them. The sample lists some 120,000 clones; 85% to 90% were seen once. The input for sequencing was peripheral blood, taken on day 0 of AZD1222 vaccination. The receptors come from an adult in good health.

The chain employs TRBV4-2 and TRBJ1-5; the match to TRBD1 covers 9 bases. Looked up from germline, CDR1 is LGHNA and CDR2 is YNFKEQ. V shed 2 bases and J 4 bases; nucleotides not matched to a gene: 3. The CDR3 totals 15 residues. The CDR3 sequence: CASSQTGGSNQPQHF. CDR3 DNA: TGTGCCAGCAGCCAAACAGGGGGCTCGAATCAGCCCCAGCATTTT.

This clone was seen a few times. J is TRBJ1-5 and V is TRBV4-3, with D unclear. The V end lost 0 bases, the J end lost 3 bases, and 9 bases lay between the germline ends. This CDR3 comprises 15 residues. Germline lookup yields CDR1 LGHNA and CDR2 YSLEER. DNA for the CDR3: TGCGCCAGCAGCCAAGATTTTGGGAACAATCAGCCCCAGCATTTT. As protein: CASSQDFGNNQPQHF.

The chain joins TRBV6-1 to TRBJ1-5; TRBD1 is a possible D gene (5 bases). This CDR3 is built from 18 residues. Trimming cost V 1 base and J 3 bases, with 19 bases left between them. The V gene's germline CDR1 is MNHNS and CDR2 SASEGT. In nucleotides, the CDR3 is TGTGCCAGCAGTGAAGGAGGCCGACGAGGGGCCCTCAATCAGCCCCAGCATTTT. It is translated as CASSEGGRRGALNQPQHF.

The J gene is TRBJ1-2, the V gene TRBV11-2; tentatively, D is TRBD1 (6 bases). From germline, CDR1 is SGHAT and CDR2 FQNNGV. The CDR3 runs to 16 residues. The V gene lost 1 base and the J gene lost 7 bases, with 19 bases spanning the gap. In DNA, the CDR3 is TGTGCCAGCAGCTTAGTAGGCGGGGGCGGCTGGGCTGGCTACACCTTC. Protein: CASSLVGGGGWAGYTF.

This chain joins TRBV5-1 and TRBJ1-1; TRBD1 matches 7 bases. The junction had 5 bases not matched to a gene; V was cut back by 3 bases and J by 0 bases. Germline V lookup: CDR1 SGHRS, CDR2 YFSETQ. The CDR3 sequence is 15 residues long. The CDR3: CASSSDRPMNTEAFF. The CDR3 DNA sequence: TGCGCCAGCAGCTCGGACAGGCCTATGAACACTGAAGCTTTCTTT.

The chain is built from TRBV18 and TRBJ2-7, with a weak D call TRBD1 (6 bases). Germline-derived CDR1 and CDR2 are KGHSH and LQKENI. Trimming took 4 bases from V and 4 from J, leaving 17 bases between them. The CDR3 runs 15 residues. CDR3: CASSQDRTAQYEQYF. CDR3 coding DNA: TGTGCCAGCTCACAGGACAGAACGGCCCAATACGAGCAGTACTTC.

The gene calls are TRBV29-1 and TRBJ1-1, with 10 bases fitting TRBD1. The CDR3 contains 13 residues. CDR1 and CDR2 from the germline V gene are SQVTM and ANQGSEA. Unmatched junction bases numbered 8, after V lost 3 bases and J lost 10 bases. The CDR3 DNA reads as TGCAGCGTTGACCTTGGACAGGGGGGAACAGCTTTCTTT. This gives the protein CSVDLGQGGTAFF.

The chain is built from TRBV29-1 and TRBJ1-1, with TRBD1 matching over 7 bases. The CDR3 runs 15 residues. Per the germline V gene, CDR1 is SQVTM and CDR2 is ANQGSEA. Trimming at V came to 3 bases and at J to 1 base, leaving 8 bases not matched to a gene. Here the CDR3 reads CSVEGQTLRNTEAFF. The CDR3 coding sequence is TGCAGCGTTGAGGGACAGACCCTTAGGAACACTGAAGCTTTCTTT. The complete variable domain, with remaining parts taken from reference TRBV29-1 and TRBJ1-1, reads SAVISQKPSRDICQRGTSLTIQCQVDSQVTMMFWYRQQPGQSLTLIATANQGSEATYESGFVIDKFPISRPNLTFSTLTVSNMSPEDSSIYLCSVEGQTLRNTEAFFGQGTRLTVV.

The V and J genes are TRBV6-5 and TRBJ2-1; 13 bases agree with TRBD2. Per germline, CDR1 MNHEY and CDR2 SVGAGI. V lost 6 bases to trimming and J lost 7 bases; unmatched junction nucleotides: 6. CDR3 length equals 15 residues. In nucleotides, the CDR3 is TGTGCCAGCAGCCGGACTAGCGGGGGAAGAAATGAGCAGTTCTTC. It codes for CASSRTSGGRNEQFF.

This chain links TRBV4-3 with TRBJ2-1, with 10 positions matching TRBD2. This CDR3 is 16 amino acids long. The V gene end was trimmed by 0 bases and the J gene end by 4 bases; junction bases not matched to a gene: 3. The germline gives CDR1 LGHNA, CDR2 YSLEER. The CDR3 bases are TGCGCCAGCAGCCAAGATCTAGCGGGAGAGTACAATGAGCAGTTCTTC. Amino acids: CASSQDLAGEYNEQFF.

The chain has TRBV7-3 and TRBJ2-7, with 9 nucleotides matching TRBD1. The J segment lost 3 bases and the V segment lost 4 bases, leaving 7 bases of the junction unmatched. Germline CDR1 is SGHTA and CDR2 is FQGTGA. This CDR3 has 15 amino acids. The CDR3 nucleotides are TGTGCCAGCAGCTCCTCGGGGACAGGGTTCTACGAGCAGTACTTC. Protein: CASSSSGTGFYEQYF.

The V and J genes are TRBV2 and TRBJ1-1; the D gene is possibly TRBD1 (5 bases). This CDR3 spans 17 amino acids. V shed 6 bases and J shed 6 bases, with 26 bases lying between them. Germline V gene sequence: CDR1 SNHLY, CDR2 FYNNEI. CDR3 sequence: CASSRPAFLGGGAEAFF. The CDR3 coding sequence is TGTGCCAGCAGCCGTCCGGCCTTCCTTGGAGGAGGGGCTGAAGCTTTCTTT.

The CDR3 nucleotides read TGTGCCAGCAGCCAAGACACTAGCGGGAACTCCTACAATGAGCAGTTCTTC. Amino acids: CASSQDTSGNSYNEQFF. The J gene is TRBJ2-1, the V gene TRBV3-1 (or the pseudogene TRBV3-2), with TRBD2 matching over 10 bases. The CDR3 covers 17 residues. CDR1 and CDR2 (germline): LGHDT, YNNKEL (reference sequence). With V trimmed by 0 bases and J by 0 bases, 2 bases remained unmatched.

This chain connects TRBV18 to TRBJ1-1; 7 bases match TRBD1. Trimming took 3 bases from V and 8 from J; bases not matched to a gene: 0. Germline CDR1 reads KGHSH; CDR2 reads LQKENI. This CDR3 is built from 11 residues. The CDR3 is CASSPGQEAFF. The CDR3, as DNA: TGTGCCAGCTCACCGGGACAGGAAGCTTTCTTT.

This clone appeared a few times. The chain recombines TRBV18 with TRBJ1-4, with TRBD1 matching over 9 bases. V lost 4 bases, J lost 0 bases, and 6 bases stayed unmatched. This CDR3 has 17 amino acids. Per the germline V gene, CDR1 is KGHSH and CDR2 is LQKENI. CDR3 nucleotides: TGTGCCAGCTCACGTGACACAGGGGGCTCAACTAATGAAAAACTGTTTTTT. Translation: CASSRDTGGSTNEKLFF.

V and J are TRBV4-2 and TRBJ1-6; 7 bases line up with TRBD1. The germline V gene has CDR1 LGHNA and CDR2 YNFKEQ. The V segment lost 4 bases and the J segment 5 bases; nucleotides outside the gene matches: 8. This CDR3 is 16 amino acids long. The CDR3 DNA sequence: TGTGCCAGCAGCCCCCACAGGGGAGGAGATAATTCACCCCTCCACTTT. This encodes CASSPHRGGDNSPLHF.

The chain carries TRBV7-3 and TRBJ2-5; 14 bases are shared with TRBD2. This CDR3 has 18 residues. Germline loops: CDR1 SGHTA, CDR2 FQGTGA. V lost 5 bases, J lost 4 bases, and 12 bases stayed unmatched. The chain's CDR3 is CASSPRLAGGPGAETQYF. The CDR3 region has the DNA TGTGCCAGCAGCCCGCGACTAGCGGGAGGGCCGGGTGCAGAGACCCAGTACTTC.

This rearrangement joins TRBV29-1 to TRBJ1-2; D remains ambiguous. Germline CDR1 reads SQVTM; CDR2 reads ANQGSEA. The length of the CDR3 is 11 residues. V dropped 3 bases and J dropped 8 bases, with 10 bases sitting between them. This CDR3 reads CSVEAVGGYTF. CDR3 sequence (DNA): TGCAGCGTTGAGGCAGTGGGCGGCTACACCTTC.

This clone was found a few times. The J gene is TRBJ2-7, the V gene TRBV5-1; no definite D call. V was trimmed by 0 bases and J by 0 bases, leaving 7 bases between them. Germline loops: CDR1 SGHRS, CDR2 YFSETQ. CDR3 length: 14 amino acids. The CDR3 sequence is CASSLEARSYEQYF. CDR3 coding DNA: TGCGCCAGCAGCTTGGAGGCCCGCTCCTACGAGCAGTACTTC. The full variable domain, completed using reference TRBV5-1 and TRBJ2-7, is KAGVTQTPRYLIKTRGQQVTLSCSPISGHRSVSWYQQTPGQGLQFLFEYFSETQRNKGNFPGRFSGRQFSNSRSEMNVSTLELGDSALYLCASSLEARSYEQYFGPGTRLTVT.

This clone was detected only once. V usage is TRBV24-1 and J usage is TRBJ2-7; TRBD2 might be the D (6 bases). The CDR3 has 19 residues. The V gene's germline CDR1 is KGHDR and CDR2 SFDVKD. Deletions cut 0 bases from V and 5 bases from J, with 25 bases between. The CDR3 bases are TGTGCCACCAGTGATTTGTTACCTTCCCCGGGGCAGGGACTCCACGAGCAGTACTTC. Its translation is CATSDLLPSPGQGLHEQYF.

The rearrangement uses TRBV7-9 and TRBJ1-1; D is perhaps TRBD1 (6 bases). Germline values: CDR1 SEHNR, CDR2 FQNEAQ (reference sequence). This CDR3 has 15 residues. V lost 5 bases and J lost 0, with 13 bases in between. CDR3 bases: TGTGCCAGCAGCCCCGCAGGGGTCATGAACACTGAAGCTTTCTTT. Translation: CASSPAGVMNTEAFF.

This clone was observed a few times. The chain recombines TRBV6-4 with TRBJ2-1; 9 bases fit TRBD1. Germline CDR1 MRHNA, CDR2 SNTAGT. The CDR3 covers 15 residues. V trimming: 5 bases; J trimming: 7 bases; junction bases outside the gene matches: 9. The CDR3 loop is CASSTERTGANEQFF. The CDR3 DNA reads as TGTGCCAGCAGTACCGAGCGGACAGGGGCAAATGAGCAGTTCTTC.

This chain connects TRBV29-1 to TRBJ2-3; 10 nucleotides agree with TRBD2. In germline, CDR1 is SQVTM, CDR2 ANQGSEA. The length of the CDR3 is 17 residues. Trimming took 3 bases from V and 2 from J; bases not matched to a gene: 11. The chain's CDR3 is CSVDAAGGPSTTDTQYF. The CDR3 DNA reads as TGCAGCGTTGATGCAGCGGGAGGGCCTAGCACCACAGATACGCAGTATTTT.

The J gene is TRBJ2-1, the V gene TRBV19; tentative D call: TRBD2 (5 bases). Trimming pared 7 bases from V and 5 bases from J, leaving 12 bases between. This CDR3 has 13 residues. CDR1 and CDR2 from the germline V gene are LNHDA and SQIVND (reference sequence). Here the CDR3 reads CASKKDGDNEQFF. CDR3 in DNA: TGTGCCAGTAAAAAGGACGGGGACAATGAGCAGTTCTTC.